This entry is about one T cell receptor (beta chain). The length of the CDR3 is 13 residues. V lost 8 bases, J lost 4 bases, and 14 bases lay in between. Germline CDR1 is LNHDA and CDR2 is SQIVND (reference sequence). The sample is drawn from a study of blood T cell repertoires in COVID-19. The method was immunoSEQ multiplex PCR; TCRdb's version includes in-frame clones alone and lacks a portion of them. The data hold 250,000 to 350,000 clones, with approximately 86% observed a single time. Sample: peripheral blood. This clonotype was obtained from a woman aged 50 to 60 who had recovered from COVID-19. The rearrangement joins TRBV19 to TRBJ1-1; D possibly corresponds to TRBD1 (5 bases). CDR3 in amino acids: CASGAGFFTEAFF. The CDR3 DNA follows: TGTGCCAGTGGAGCAGGGTTTTTCACTGAAGCTTTCTTT.